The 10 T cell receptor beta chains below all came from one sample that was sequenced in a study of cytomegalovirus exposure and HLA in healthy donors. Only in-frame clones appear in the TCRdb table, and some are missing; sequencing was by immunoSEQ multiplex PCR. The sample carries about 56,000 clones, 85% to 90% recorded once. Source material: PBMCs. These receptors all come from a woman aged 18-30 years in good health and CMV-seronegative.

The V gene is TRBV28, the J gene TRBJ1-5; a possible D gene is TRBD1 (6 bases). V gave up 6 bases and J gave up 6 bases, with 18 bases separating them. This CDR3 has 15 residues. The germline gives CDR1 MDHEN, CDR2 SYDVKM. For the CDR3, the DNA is TGTGCCAGCAGGACACAGGGTCTAATCAGTCAGCCCCAGCATTTT. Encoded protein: CASRTQGLISQPQHF.

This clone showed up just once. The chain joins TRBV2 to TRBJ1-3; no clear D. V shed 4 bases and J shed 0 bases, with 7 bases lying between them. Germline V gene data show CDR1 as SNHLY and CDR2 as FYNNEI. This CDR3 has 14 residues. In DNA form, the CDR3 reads TGTGCCAGCAGTGTCCGGGGCTCTGGAAACACCATATATTTT. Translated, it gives CASSVRGSGNTIYF.

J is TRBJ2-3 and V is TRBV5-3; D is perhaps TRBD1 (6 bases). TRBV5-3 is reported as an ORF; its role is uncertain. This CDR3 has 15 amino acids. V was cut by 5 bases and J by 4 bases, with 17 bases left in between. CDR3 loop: CARRPLQGPADTQYF. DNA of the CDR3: TGTGCCAGAAGACCCTTACAGGGTCCCGCAGATACGCAGTATTTT.

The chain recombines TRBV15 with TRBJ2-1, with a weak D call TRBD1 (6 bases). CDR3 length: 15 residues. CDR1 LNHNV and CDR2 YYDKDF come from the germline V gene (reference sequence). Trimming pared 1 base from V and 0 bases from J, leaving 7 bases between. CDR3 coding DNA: TGTGCCACCAGCAGAGTCAGGGGCTCCTACAATGAGCAGTTCTTC. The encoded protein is CATSRVRGSYNEQFF.

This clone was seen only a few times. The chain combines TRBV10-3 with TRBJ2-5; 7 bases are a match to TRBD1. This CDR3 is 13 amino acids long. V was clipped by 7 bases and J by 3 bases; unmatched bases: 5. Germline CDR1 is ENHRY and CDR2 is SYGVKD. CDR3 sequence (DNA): TGTGCCATCACTTGGGACAGAGAAGAGACCCAGTACTTC. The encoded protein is CAITWDREETQYF.

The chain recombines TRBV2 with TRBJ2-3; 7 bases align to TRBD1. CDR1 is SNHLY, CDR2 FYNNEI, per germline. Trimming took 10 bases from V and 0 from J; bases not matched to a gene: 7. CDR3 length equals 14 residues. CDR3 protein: CATRQGTSTDTQYF. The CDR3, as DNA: TGTGCCACACGACAGGGAACTAGCACAGATACGCAGTATTTT.

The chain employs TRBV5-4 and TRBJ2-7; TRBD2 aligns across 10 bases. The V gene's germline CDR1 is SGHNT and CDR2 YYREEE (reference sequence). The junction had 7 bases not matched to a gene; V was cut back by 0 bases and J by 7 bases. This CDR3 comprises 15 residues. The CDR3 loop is CASSLVSSGGEEQYF. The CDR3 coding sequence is TGTGCCAGCAGCTTGGTCTCTAGCGGGGGAGAGGAGCAGTACTTC.

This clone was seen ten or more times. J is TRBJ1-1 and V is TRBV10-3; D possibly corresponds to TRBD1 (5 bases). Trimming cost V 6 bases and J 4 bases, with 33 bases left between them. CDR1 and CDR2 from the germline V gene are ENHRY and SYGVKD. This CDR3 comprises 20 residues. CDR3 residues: CAIRPRRTTREGGGITEAFF. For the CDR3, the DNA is TGTGCCATCAGGCCCCGGCGGACAACAAGAGAAGGCGGGGGTATCACTGAAGCTTTCTTT.

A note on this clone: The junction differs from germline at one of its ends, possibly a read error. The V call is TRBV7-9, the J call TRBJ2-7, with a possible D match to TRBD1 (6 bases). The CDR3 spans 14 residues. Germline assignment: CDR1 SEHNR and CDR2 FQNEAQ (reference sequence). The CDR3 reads CASRSVLGTPVGDF. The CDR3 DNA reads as TGTGCCAGCAGGTCTGTTCTAGGGACACCGGTTGGGGACTTC.

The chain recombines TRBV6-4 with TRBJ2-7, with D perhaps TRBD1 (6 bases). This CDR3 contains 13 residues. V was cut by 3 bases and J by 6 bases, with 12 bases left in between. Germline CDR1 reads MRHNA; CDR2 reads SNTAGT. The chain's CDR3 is CASSETGSGEQYF. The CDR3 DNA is TGTGCCAGCAGTGAGACAGGCTCCGGCGAGCAGTACTTC.